Sequencing of this T cell receptor beta chain was carried out in a study of cytomegalovirus exposure and HLA in healthy donors. Germline CDR1 is SGHDN and CDR2 is FVKESK. The V gene lost 4 bases and the J gene lost 3 bases, with 9 bases spanning the gap. CDR3 length: 13 amino acids. General observations from the study: Rare TCR sequences dominated, though some public TCRs recurred in many donors. A link between a missense DCLRE1C variant and TCR beta V- and J-gene trimming emerged from a later analysis. More clonal expansion characterized HLA-associated TCR beta chains than equally common others in a later analysis.

The PCR made use of 60 Vbeta and 13 Jbeta primers. Source study methods: Some 9.9 million of some 80 million unique TCR beta chains were shared, per a later count. Clones were read by immunoSEQ multiplex PCR, and TCRdb kept only the in-frame ones, dropping some. The DNA was the basis for D and trimming; V, J and clone size are from that table. Of roughly 100,000 clones in the sample, 60% to 85% were seen once. A remark on this clone: The antigen remains undetermined. As the CDR3 is not closed by the conserved phenylalanine or tryptophan, this likely results from a read error.

This TCR was recovered from a woman in her thirties or forties in good health and CMV-seronegative. J is TRBJ1-1 and V is TRBV14, with a weak D call TRBD1 (6 bases). The sample comprised PBMCs. The CDR3 region is CASSLQGYTEAFV. In DNA form, the CDR3 reads TGTGCCAGCAGCCTTCAGGGGTACACTGAAGCTTTCGTT.